Here is one T cell receptor (beta chain) with its context. CDR1 and CDR2 from the germline V gene are LNHDA and SQIVND (reference sequence). Trimming at V came to 2 bases and at J to 0 bases, leaving 3 bases not matched to a gene. The CDR3 has 17 residues. The data were taken from a study of blood T cell repertoires in COVID-19. Study overall: The origin of the acute and convalescent COVID-19 samples was the United States, Italy and Spain. PBMCs, B-cell-depleted T cells, or T cells were the source of the cDNA or gDNA that made up the material.

Libraries were prepared by immunoSEQ multiplex PCR; TCRdb keeps only in-frame clonotypes and omits some of them. The sample lists 450,000 to 500,000 clones; 80% to 90% were seen once. V gene TRBV19 combines with J gene TRBJ1-5; 11 bases are a match to TRBD1. Sequencing was carried out using peripheral blood. This sequence originates from a human donor in a cohort sampled during active COVID-19. In DNA form, the CDR3 reads TGTGCCAGTAGTATAAGGACAGGGGGCTATAGCAATCAGCCCCAGCATTTT. Translation gives CASSIRTGGYSNQPQHF.